The rows below give T cell receptor beta chains drawn from one sample of a study of graft-versus-host responses after intestinal transplantation. Profiling relied on immunoSEQ multiplex PCR, and the TCRdb table lists in-frame clones only, not all of them. The sample lists nearly 15,000 clones, over 50% occurring once. Sample: ileum tissue, taken 524 days after transplant. The receptors shown here come from a human patient who received an intestinal transplant, so some T cells may come from the graft donor. Each CDR3 is given with its conserved first and last residue. The order of the fields is clone size, V gene, J gene, D gene, CDR3 DNA, CDR3 protein. A D gene is named only where the DNA matches it firmly. Expanded clones get a size class; other rows say once, few or many, or leave the size out.

clone size: NA; V gene: TRBV7-2; J gene: TRBJ2-2; D gene: NA; CDR3 DNA: TGTGCCAGCAGCTTATTAGCCTCTGGCGGCGGGGAGCTGTTTTTT; CDR3 protein: CASSLLASGGGELFF
clone size: NA; V gene: TRBV19; J gene: TRBJ2-4; D gene: TRBD1; CDR3 DNA: TGTGCCAGTACCCCCGAGAGGACAGGCGTACAGTACTTC; CDR3 protein: CASTPERTGVQYF
clone size: once; V gene: TRBV7-8; J gene: TRBJ2-7; D gene: NA; CDR3 DNA: TGTGCCAGCAGCTCTGGGACACCCTACGAGCAGTACTTC; CDR3 protein: CASSSGTPYEQYF
clone size: once; V gene: TRBV6-5; J gene: TRBJ1-1; D gene: NA; CDR3 DNA: TGTGCCAGCAGTTCAACTATGAACACTGAAGCTTTCTTT; CDR3 protein: CASSSTMNTEAFF
clone size: NA; V gene: TRBV5-1; J gene: TRBJ1-2; D gene: NA; CDR3 DNA: TGCGCCAGCAGCTGGGGGGGGGCGGATAACTATGGCTACACCTTC; CDR3 protein: CASSWGGADNYGYTF
clone size: NA; V gene: TRBV19; J gene: TRBJ2-3; D gene: NA; CDR3 DNA: TGTGCCAGTCAGACAGGATACACAGATACGCAGTATTTT; CDR3 protein: CASQTGYTDTQYF
clone size: NA; V gene: TRBV6-1; J gene: TRBJ1-5; D gene: NA; CDR3 DNA: TGTGCCAGCAGTGAAGCGCCAGCAGGGGATCAGCCCCAGCATTTT; CDR3 protein: CASSEAPAGDQPQHF
clone size: NA; V gene: TRBV18; J gene: TRBJ1-4; D gene: TRBD1; CDR3 DNA: TGTGCCAGCTCACTTGACCGGGACAGAAATGAAAAACTGTTTTTT; CDR3 protein: CASSLDRDRNEKLFF
clone size: NA; V gene: TRBV25-1; J gene: TRBJ2-7; D gene: TRBD1; CDR3 DNA: TGTGCCAGCAGTGTACGGGGGACAGGTTCCTACGAGCAGTACTTC; CDR3 protein: CASSVRGTGSYEQYF
clone size: few; V gene: TRBV6-4; J gene: TRBJ2-7; D gene: TRBD1; CDR3 DNA: TGTGCCAGCAGTGATGCGTCGACAGGGATTGCACTCCCTGAGCAGTACTTC; CDR3 protein: CASSDASTGIALPEQYF
clone size: medium-sized; V gene: TRBV2; J gene: TRBJ2-7; D gene: TRBD2; CDR3 DNA: TGTGCCAGCAGTGGGCTAGCGGGGATAGGCCGTAAGGAGCAGTACTTC; CDR3 protein: CASSGLAGIGRKEQYF
clone size: NA; V gene: TRBV7-2; J gene: TRBJ1-2; D gene: TRBD1; CDR3 DNA: TGTGCCAGCAGCTCACAATCAGGGGGCGCGTATGGCTACACCTTC; CDR3 protein: CASSSQSGGAYGYTF
clone size: NA; V gene: TRBV16; J gene: TRBJ1-1; D gene: NA; CDR3 DNA: TGTGCCAGCAGCCTCGTAGCGGGGCCGAACACTGAAGCTTTCTTT; CDR3 protein: CASSLVAGPNTEAFF
clone size: NA; V gene: TRBV27; J gene: TRBJ2-2; D gene: TRBD2; CDR3 DNA: TGTGCCAGCAAATTTATAGCGGGGGGGACCGGGGAGCTGTTTTTT; CDR3 protein: CASKFIAGGTGELFF
clone size: few; V gene: TRBV5-1; J gene: TRBJ1-4; D gene: TRBD1; CDR3 DNA: TGCGCCAGCAGCCCACTGACAGGGCGGGAAAAACTGTTTTTT; CDR3 protein: CASSPLTGREKLFF
clone size: NA; V gene: TRBV5-8; J gene: TRBJ2-7; D gene: NA; CDR3 DNA: TGTGCCAGCAGCTTAAACGGCTACGAGCAGTACTTC; CDR3 protein: CASSLNGYEQYF
clone size: NA; V gene: TRBV15; J gene: TRBJ2-3; D gene: TRBD2; CDR3 DNA: TGTGCCACCAGCAGCCTACTGGTGGGGATAGCGGGAAGTCGAGATACGCAGTATTTT; CDR3 protein: CATSSLLVGIAGSRDTQYF
clone size: few; V gene: TRBV10-3; J gene: TRBJ2-3; D gene: TRBD2; CDR3 DNA: TGTGCCATCAGACAGTCGGGAGGGGGAGACACAGATACGCAGTATTTT; CDR3 protein: CAIRQSGGGDTDTQYF
clone size: once; V gene: TRBV7-9; J gene: TRBJ2-7; D gene: NA; CDR3 DNA: TGTGCCAGCAGCTTGGGTAGGGAGCTGTACTTC; CDR3 protein: CASSLGRELYF
clone size: NA; V gene: TRBV5-1; J gene: TRBJ2-7; D gene: TRBD1; CDR3 DNA: TGCGCCAGCAGCTCTACAGGGGTACTATACGAGCAGTACTTC; CDR3 protein: CASSSTGVLYEQYF
clone size: NA; V gene: TRBV7-6; J gene: TRBJ2-3; D gene: NA; CDR3 DNA: TGTGCCAGCAGCTTGGGACTCCCTAGCACAGATACGCAGTATTTT; CDR3 protein: CASSLGLPSTDTQYF
clone size: NA; V gene: TRBV2; J gene: TRBJ2-1; D gene: TRBD2; CDR3 DNA: TGTGCCAGCAGTGGGACTAGCGGGGATTTGAGTGAGCAGTTCTTC; CDR3 protein: CASSGTSGDLSEQFF
clone size: NA; V gene: TRBV5-8; J gene: TRBJ2-7; D gene: TRBD1; CDR3 DNA: TGTGCCAGCAGCCTTCAGTGGGACAGGGAGCAGTACTTC; CDR3 protein: CASSLQWDREQYF
clone size: few; V gene: TRBV5-4; J gene: TRBJ2-5; D gene: TRBD1; CDR3 DNA: TGTGCCAGCAGCTTGATAGGGACAGAAGAAGAGACCCAGTACTTC; CDR3 protein: CASSLIGTEEETQYF
clone size: few; V gene: TRBV27; J gene: TRBJ1-5; D gene: NA; CDR3 DNA: TGTGCCAGCAGTTTGAGACTTCCTGAGGGTATCGGCAATCAGCCCCAGCATTTT; CDR3 protein: CASSLRLPEGIGNQPQHF
clone size: NA; V gene: TRBV7-9; J gene: TRBJ1-2; D gene: TRBD1; CDR3 DNA: TGTGCCAGCAGCTTAAGTCCGGGACAGGGACTACAGATTGATGGCTACACCTTC; CDR3 protein: CASSLSPGQGLQIDGYTF
clone size: NA; V gene: TRBV19; J gene: TRBJ2-1; D gene: TRBD2; CDR3 DNA: TGTGCCAGTAGTATAGGACTAGCGGGGGGGAATGAGCAGTTCTTC; CDR3 protein: CASSIGLAGGNEQFF
clone size: NA; V gene: TRBV4-1; J gene: TRBJ2-5; D gene: TRBD1; CDR3 DNA: TGCGCCAGCACAAGGACAGGGTCCGGTGAGCAGTACTTC; CDR3 protein: CASTRTGSGEQYF
clone size: medium-sized; V gene: TRBV6-1; J gene: TRBJ1-6; D gene: TRBD1; CDR3 DNA: TGTGCCAGCAGTGAGTTAACAGGGGTGAGGTCACCCCTCCACTTT; CDR3 protein: CASSELTGVRSPLHF
clone size: NA; V gene: TRBV6-6; J gene: TRBJ1-2; D gene: NA; CDR3 DNA: TGTGCCAGCAGTTACTCTCCGGACAATTCTAACTATGGCTACACCTTC; CDR3 protein: CASSYSPDNSNYGYTF
clone size: few; V gene: TRBV7-7; J gene: TRBJ1-2; D gene: NA; CDR3 DNA: TGTGCCAGCAGCCTTCCCCCTCTAGGGGCTAACTATGGCTACACCTTC; CDR3 protein: CASSLPPLGANYGYTF
clone size: few; V gene: TRBV6-1; J gene: TRBJ1-2; D gene: NA; CDR3 DNA: TGTGCCAGCAACAACAGGGCGGCCAACTATGGCTACACCTTC; CDR3 protein: CASNNRAANYGYTF
clone size: NA; V gene: TRBV20-1; J gene: TRBJ2-7; D gene: NA; CDR3 DNA: TGCAGTGCTGCCAGGGGGGACGAGCAGTACTTC; CDR3 protein: CSAARGDEQYF
clone size: NA; V gene: TRBV9; J gene: TRBJ2-3; D gene: TRBD2; CDR3 DNA: TGTGCCAGCAGCGGCACTAGCGGCCTCACAGATACGCAGTATTTT; CDR3 protein: CASSGTSGLTDTQYF
clone size: few; V gene: TRBV4-3; J gene: TRBJ1-2; D gene: TRBD1; CDR3 DNA: TGCGCCAGCAGCCAAGATACCCCGACAGGGGGGGATTTATATGGCTACACCTTC; CDR3 protein: CASSQDTPTGGDLYGYTF
clone size: once; V gene: TRBV6-5; J gene: TRBJ1-2; D gene: NA; CDR3 DNA: TGTGCCAGCAGTTACCGAGACTTCTATGGCTACACCTTC; CDR3 protein: CASSYRDFYGYTF
clone size: NA; V gene: TRBV11-1; J gene: TRBJ2-7; D gene: TRBD1; CDR3 DNA: TGTGCCAGCAGCTTAGAGGGGGCAGCTAACTACGAGCAGTACTTC; CDR3 protein: CASSLEGAANYEQYF
clone size: NA; V gene: TRBV5-4; J gene: TRBJ2-7; D gene: NA; CDR3 DNA: TGTGCCAGCAGCTTGGACTCCTACTCCTACGAGCAGTACTTC; CDR3 protein: CASSLDSYSYEQYF
clone size: NA; V gene: TRBV19; J gene: TRBJ2-3; D gene: NA; CDR3 DNA: TGTGCCAGTAGTTTCCAGGCCGGAGATACGCAGTATTTT; CDR3 protein: CASSFQAGDTQYF
clone size: once; V gene: TRBV25-1; J gene: TRBJ2-7; D gene: NA; CDR3 DNA: TGTGCCAGCAGTGACGGCTCCTACGAGCAGTACTTC; CDR3 protein: CASSDGSYEQYF
clone size: NA; V gene: TRBV7-2; J gene: TRBJ2-1; D gene: TRBD2; CDR3 DNA: TGTGCCAGCAGCGGGACTAGCGGGGGGGCCGGGGAGCAGTTCTTC; CDR3 protein: CASSGTSGGAGEQFF
clone size: NA; V gene: TRBV12-1; J gene: TRBJ1-2; D gene: NA; CDR3 DNA: TGTGCCAGCAGCTTTGCTGGCCCCGACAGGGCCGAAGGTGGCTACACCTTC; CDR3 protein: CASSFAGPDRAEGGYTF
clone size: NA; V gene: TRBV6-6; J gene: TRBJ2-3; D gene: TRBD2; CDR3 DNA: TGTGCCAGCAGTCCTCTCGCGAGCGGGGGCACAGATACGCAGTATTTT; CDR3 protein: CASSPLASGGTDTQYF